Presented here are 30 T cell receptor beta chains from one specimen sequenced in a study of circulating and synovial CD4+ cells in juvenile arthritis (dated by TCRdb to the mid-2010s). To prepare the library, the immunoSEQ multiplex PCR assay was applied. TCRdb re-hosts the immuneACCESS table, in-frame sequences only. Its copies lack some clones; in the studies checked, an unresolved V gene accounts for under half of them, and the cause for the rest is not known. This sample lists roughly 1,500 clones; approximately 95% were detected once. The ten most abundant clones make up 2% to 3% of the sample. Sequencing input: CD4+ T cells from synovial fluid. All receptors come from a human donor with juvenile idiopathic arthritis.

CDR3 loop: CASSIDRNLGEQFF. CDR3 DNA sequence: TGTGCCAGTAGTATAGATCGTAACCTCGGGGAGCAGTTCTTC. The V gene is TRBV19, the J gene TRBJ2-1; D is uncertain. Germline CDR1 LNHDA, CDR2 SQIVND (reference sequence). The CDR3 extends over 14 amino acids. The germline V and J ends were trimmed by 0 bases and 10 bases, with 13 bases remaining between them.

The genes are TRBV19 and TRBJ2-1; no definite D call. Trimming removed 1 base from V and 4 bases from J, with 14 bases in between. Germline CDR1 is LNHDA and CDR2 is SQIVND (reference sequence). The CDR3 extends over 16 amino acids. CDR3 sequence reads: CASSIAALSKYNEQFF. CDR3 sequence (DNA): TGTGCCAGTAGTATAGCCGCACTTTCAAAGTACAATGAGCAGTTCTTC.

CDR3 sequence reads: CASSSTSGTYNEQFF. For the CDR3, the DNA is TGTGCCAGCAGCTCGACTAGCGGGACATACAATGAGCAGTTCTTC. This rearrangement joins TRBV7-2 to TRBJ2-1, with TRBD2 matching over 11 bases. The CDR3 extends over 15 amino acids. Looked up from germline, CDR1 is SGHTA and CDR2 is FQGNSA. Unmatched junction bases numbered 3, after V lost 4 bases and J lost 4 bases.

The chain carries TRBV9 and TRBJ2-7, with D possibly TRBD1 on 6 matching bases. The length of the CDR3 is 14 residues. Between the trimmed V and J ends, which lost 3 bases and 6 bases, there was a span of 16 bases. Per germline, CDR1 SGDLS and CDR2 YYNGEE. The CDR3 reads CASSARDIEGEQYF. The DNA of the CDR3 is TGTGCCAGCAGCGCACGGGACATCGAGGGCGAGCAGTACTTC. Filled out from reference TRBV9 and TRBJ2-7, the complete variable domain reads DSGVTQTPKHLITATGQRVTLRCSPRSGDLSVYWYQQSLDQGLQFLIQYYNGEERAKGNILERFSAQQFPDLHSELNLSSLELGDSALYFCASSARDIEGEQYFGPGTRLTVT.

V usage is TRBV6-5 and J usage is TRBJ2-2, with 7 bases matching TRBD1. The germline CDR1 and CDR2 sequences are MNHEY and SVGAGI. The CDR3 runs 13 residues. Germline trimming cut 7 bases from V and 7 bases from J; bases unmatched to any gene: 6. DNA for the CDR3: TGTGCCAGCACTCTGACAGGGAGCGGGGAGCTGTTTTTT. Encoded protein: CASTLTGSGELFF.

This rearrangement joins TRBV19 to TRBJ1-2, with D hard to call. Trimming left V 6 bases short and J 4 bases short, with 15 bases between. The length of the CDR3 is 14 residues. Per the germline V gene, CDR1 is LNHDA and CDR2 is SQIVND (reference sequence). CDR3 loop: CASSIRAAGYGYTF. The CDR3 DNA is TGTGCCAGTAGCATACGGGCCGCGGGCTATGGCTACACCTTC.

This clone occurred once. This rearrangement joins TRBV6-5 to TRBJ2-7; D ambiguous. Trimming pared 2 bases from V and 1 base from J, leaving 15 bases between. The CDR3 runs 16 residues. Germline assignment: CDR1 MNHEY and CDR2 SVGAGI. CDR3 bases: TGTGCCAGCAGTTACAATTGGGCGTCTACGTCCTACGAGCAGTACTTC. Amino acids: CASSYNWASTSYEQYF.

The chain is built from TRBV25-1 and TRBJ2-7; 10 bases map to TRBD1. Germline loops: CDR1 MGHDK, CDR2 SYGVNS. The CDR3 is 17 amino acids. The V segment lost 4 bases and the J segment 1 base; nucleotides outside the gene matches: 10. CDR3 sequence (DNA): TGTGCCAGCAGTGGAATTCCGGGACAGGGGAGTTCCTACGAGCAGTACTTC. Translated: CASSGIPGQGSSYEQYF.

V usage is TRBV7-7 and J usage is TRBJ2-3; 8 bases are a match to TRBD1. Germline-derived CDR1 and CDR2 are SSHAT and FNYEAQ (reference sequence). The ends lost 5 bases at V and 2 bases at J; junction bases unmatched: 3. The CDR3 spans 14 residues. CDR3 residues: CASSRTGNTDTQYF. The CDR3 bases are TGTGCCAGCAGCCGGACAGGGAACACAGATACGCAGTATTTT. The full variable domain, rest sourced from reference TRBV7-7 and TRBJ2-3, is GAGVSQSPRYKVTKRGQDVTLRCDPISSHATLYWYQQALGQGPEFLTYFNYEAQPDKSGLPSDRFSAERPEGSISTLTIQRTEQRDSAMYRCASSRTGNTDTQYFGPGTRLTVL.

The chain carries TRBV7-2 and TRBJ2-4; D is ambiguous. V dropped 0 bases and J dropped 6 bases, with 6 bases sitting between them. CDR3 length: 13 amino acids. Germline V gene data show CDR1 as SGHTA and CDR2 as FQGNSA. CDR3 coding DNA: TGTGCCAGCAGCTTAGCCATCGGAAACATTCAGTACTTC. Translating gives CASSLAIGNIQYF.

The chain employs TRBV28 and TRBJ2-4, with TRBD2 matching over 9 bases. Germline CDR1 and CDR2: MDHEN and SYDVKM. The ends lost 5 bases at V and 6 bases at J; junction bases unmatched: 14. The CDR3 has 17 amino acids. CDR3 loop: CASSPPALLSGGNIQYF. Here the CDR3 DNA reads TGTGCCAGCAGTCCCCCGGCCCTGCTTAGCGGGGGAAACATTCAGTACTTC.

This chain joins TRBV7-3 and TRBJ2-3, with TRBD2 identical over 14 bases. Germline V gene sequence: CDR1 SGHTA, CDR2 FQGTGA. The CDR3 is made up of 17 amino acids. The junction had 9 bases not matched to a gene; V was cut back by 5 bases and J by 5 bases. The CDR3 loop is CASSPLGLAGEKDTQYF. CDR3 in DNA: TGTGCCAGCAGCCCGCTGGGACTAGCGGGAGAAAAAGATACGCAGTATTTT.

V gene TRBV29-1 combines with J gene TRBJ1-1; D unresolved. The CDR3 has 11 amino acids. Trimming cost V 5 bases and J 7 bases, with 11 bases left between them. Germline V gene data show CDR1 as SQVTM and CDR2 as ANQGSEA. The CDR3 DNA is TGCAGCGTTCGAGGGCGGGGTGAAGCTTTCTTT. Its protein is CSVRGRGEAFF.

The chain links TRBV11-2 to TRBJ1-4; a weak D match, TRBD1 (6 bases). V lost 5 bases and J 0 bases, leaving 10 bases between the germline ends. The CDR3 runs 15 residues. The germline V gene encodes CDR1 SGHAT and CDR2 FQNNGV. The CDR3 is CASSGRTATNEKLFF. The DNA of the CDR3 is TGTGCCAGCAGCGGACGGACAGCAACTAATGAAAAACTGTTTTTT.

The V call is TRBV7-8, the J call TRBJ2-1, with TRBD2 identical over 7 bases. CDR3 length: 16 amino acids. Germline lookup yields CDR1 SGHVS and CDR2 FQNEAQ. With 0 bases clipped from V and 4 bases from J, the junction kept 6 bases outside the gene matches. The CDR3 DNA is TGTGCCAGCAGCTTAGCAACGGGAGGCCCTTACAATGAGCAGTTCTTC. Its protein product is CASSLATGGPYNEQFF.

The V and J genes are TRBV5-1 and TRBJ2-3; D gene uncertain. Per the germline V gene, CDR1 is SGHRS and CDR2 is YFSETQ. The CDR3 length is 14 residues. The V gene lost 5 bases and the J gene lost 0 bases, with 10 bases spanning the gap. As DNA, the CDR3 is TGCGCCAGCAGAGGCGGAGCTAGCACAGATACGCAGTATTTT. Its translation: CASRGGASTDTQYF.

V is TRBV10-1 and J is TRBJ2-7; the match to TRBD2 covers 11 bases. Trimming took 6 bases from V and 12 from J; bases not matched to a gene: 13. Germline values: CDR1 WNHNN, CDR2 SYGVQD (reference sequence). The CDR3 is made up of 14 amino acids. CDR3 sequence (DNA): TGCGCCAGCAGCGCGGGGACTAGCGGTCAACAACGGTACTTC. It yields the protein CASSAGTSGQQRYF.

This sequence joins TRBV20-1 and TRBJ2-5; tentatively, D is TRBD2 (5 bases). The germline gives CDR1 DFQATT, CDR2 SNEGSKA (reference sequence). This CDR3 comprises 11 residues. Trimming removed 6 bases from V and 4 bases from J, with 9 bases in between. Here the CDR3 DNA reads TGCAGTGCAAACCGGGGAGAGACCCAGTACTTC. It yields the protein CSANRGETQYF.

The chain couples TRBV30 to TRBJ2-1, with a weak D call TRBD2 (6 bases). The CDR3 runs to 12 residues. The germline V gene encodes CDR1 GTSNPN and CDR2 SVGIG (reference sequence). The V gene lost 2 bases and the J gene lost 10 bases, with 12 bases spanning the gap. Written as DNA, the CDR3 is TGTGCCTGGAGTCTGGGGGGTTGGGAGCAGTTCTTC. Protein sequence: CAWSLGGWEQFF.

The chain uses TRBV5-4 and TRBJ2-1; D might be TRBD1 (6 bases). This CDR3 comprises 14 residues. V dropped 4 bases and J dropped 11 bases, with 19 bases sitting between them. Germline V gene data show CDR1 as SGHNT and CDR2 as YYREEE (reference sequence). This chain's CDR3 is CASSLGTKGDKQFF. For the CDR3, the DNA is TGTGCCAGCAGCCTTGGAACCAAGGGGGATAAGCAGTTCTTC.

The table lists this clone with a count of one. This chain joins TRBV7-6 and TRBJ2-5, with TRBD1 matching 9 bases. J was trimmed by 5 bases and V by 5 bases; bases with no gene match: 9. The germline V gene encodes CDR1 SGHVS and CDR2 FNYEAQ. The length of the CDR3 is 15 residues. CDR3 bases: TGTGCCAGCAGCAGAAGGGACAGGGTTGGGGAGACCCAGTACTTC. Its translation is CASSRRDRVGETQYF.

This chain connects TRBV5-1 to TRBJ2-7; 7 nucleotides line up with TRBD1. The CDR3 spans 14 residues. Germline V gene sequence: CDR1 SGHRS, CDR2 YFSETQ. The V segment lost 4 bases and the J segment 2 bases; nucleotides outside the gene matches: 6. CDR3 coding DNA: TGCGCCAGCAGCCTATCGACAGGGCCCTACGAGCAGTACTTC. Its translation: CASSLSTGPYEQYF.

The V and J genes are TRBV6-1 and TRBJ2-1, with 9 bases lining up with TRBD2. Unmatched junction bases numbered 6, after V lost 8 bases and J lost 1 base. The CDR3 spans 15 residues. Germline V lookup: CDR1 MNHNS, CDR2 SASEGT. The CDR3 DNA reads TGTGCCAGCGGTAGCGGGAGTTTATCCTACAATGAGCAGTTCTTC. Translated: CASGSGSLSYNEQFF.

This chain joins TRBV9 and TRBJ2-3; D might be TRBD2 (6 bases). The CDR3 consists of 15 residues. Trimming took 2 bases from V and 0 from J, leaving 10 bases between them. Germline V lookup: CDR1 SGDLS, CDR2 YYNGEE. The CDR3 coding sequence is TGTGCCAGCAGCGTCTCGGGGGTTAGCACAGATACGCAGTATTTT. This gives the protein CASSVSGVSTDTQYF.

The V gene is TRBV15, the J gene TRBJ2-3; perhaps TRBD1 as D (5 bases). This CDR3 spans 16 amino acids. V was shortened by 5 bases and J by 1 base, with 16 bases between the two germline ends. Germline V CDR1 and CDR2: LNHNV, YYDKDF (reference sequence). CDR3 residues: CATSGRRVGGTDTQYF. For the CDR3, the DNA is TGTGCCACCAGCGGCCGCAGGGTAGGGGGCACAGATACGCAGTATTTT.

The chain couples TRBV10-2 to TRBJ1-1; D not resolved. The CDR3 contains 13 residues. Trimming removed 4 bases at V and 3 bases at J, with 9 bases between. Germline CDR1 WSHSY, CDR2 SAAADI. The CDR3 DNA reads TGCGCCAGCAGTGTCGAGGGATACACTGAAGCTTTCTTT. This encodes CASSVEGYTEAFF.

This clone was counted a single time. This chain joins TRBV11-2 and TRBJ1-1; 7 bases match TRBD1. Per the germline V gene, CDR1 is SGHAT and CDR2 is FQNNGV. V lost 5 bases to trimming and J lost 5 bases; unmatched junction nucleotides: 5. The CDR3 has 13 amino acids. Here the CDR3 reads CASSPRTGTEAFF. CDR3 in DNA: TGTGCCAGCAGCCCTCGGACAGGTACTGAAGCTTTCTTT.

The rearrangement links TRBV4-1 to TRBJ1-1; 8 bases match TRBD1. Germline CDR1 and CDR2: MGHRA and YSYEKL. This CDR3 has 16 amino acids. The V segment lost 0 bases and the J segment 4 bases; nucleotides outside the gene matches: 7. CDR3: CASSQEQGARSTEAFF. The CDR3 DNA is TGCGCCAGCAGCCAAGAGCAGGGGGCGCGAAGCACTGAAGCTTTCTTT.

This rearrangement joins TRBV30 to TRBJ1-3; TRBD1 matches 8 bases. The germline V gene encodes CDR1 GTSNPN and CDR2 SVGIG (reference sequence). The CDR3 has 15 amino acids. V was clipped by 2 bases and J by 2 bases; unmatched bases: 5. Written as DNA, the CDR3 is TGTGCCTGGAGTTCGCAGGGGGCGACTGGAAACACCATATATTTT. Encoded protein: CAWSSQGATGNTIYF.

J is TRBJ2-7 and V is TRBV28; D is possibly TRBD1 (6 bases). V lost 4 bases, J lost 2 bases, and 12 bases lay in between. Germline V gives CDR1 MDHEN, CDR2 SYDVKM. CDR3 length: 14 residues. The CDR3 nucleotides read TGTGCCAGCAGTTCAGGGGTTTTCCCCTACGAGCAGTACTTC. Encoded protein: CASSSGVFPYEQYF.